This T cell receptor (beta chain) emerged from a study of neoadjuvant anti-PD-1 for oral cavity cancer. With V trimmed by 2 bases and J by 4 bases, 9 bases remained unmatched. The CDR3 totals 16 residues. Looked up from germline, CDR1 is SEHNR and CDR2 is FQNEAQ (reference sequence). These newly diagnosed stage II-IVA oral cavity squamous cell carcinoma patients had no prior systemic or radiation treatment. Clones were sequenced by immunoSEQ multiplex PCR, and TCRdb holds only the in-frame ones, with some missing. The data show fewer than 20,000 clones, 60% to 80% seen once. Sequences were derived from PBMCs, sampled before nivolumab (anti-PD-1) treatment. This receptor was obtained from a person aged 40-85 years with oral cavity squamous cell carcinoma. The rearrangement links TRBV7-9 to TRBJ2-3; 7 positions match TRBD2. CDR3 bases: TGTGCCAGCAGCTTATTGGCGGGAGTGATTGCAGATACGCAGTATTTT. Amino acid sequence: CASSLLAGVIADTQYF.